The present TCR beta chain was sequenced within a study of shared clonotypes between healthy human individuals. Overall study context: Each donor contributed plates that comprised three CD4 naive, three CD4 memory, two CD8 naive and one CD8 memory.

Looked up from germline, CDR1 is MDHEN and CDR2 is SYDVKM. The V gene end was trimmed by 5 bases and the J gene end by 0 bases; junction bases not matched to a gene: 6. The CDR3 runs to 15 residues. Study results and limitations: The researchers took only blood, and tissue repertoires probably look different. Rarefaction analysis demonstrated incomplete sorted-subset sequencing notwithstanding large depth.

This clone was seen just once. Its antigen remains unidentified. Profiling relied on immunoSEQ multiplex PCR, and the TCRdb table lists in-frame clones only, not all of them. The profile covers around 650,000 clones, with roughly 96% appearing a single time and roughly 0.1% taken by the ten largest. Naive CD8 cells comprised CD45RO-negative, CCR7-positively selected cells, excluding terminally differentiated effector memory CD45RA+ cells. Donors were healthy HIV-negative adults without recently reported acute infections or vaccinations. The sequence was collected from a woman in her thirties in good health. The sequencing sample was made of naive CD8+ T cells sorted from blood. The V gene is TRBV28, the J gene TRBJ2-7, with 8 bases lining up with TRBD1. The CDR3 bases are TGTGCCAGCAGTGTACAGGGGGATCCCTCCTACGAGCAGTACTTC. Translation: CASSVQGDPSYEQYF. The variable domain in full, with the rest retrieved from reference TRBV28 and TRBJ2-7, is DVKVTQSSRYLVKRTGEKVFLECVQDMDHENMFWYRQDPGLGLRLIYFSYDVKMKEKGDIPEGYSVSREKKERFSLILESASTNQTSMYLCASSVQGDPSYEQYFGPGTRLTVT.